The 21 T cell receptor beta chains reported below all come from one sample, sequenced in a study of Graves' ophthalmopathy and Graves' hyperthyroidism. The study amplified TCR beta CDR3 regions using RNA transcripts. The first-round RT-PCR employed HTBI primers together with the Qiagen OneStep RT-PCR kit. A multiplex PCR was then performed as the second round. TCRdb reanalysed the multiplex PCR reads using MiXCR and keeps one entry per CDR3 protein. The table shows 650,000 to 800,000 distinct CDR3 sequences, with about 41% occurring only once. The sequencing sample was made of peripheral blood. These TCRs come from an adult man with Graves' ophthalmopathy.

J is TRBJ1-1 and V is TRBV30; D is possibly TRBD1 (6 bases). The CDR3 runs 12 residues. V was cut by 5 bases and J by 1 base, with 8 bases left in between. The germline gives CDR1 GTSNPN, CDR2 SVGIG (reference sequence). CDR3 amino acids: CAWLGQNTEAFF. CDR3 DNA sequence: TGTGCCTGGTTGGGACAGAACACTGAAGCTTTCTTT.

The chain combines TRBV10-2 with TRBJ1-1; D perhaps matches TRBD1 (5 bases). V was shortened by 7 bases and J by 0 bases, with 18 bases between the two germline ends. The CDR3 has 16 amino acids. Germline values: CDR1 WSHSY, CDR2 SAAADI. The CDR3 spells CASNHAGYGMNTEAFF. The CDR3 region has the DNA TGCGCCAGCAATCACGCAGGGTACGGAATGAACACTGAAGCTTTCTTT.

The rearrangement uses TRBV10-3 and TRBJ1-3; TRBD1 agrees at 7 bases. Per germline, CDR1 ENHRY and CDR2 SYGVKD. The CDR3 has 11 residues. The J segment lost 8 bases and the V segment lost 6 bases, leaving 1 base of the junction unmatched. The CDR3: CAISGTDTIYF. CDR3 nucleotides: TGTGCCATCAGCGGGACAGACACCATATATTTT.

The CDR3 sequence: CASSLFDRSSGELFF. The CDR3 DNA reads as TGCGCCAGCAGCTTGTTCGACAGGTCTTCCGGGGAGCTGTTTTTT. The rearrangement links TRBV5-1 to TRBJ2-2; maybe TRBD1 (6 bases). The CDR3 has 15 amino acids. Per the germline V gene, CDR1 is SGHRS and CDR2 is YFSETQ. The V end was cut by 1 base, the J end by 6 bases, with 13 bases between.

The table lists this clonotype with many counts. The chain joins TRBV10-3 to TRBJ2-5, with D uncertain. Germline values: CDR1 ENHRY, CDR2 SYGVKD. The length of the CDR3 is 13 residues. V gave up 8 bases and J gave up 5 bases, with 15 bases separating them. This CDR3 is CAIGVLGEETQYF. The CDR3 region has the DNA TGTGCCATCGGGGTCCTAGGAGAGGAGACCCAGTACTTC.

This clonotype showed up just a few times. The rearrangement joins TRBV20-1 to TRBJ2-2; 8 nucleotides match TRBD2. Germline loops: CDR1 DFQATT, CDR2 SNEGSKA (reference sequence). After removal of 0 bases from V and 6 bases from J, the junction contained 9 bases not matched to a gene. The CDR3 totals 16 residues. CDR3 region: CSARDREGGPSGELFF. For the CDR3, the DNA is TGCAGTGCTAGAGATCGGGAGGGAGGGCCGTCCGGGGAGCTGTTTTTT.

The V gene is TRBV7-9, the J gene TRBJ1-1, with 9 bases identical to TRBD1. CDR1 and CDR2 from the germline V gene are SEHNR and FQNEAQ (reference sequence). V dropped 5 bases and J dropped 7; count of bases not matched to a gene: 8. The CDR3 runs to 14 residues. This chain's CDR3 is CASSPGQGTLEAFF. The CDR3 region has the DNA TGTGCCAGCAGCCCGGGACAGGGCACCCTTGAAGCTTTCTTT.

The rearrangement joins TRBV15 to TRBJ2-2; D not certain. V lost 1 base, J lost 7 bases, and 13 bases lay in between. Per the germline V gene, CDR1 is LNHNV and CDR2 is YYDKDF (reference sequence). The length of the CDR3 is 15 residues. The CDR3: CATSRVRALGGELFF. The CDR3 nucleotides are TGTGCCACCAGCAGAGTCCGAGCATTGGGCGGGGAGCTGTTTTTT. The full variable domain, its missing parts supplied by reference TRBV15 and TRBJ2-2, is DAMVIQNPRYQVTQFGKPVTLSCSQTLNHNVMYWYQQKSSQAPKLLFHYYDKDFNNEADTPDNFQSRRPNTSFCFLDIRSPGLGDTAMYLCATSRVRALGGELFFGEGSRLTVL.

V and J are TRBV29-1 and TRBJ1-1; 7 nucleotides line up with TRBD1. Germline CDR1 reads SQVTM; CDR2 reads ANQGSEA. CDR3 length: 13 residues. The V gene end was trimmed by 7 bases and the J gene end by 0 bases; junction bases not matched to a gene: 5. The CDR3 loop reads CSGDGTVNTEAFF. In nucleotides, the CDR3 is TGCAGCGGCGACGGGACAGTGAACACTGAAGCTTTCTTT.

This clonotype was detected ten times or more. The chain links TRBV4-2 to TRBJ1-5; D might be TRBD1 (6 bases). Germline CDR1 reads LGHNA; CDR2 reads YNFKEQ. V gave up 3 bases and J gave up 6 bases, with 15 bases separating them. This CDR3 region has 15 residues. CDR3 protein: CASSHNTGPGQPQHF. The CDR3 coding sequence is TGTGCCAGCAGCCATAACACAGGGCCGGGTCAGCCCCAGCATTTT.

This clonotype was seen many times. CDR3 coding DNA: TGTGCCAGCAGCTTATATAGCACCGGGGAGCTGTTTTTT. It is translated as CASSLYSTGELFF. The chain uses TRBV7-3 and TRBJ2-2; D gene uncertain. V lost 2 bases and J lost 4, with 5 bases in between. This CDR3 region has 13 residues. Germline lookup yields CDR1 SGHTA and CDR2 FQGTGA.

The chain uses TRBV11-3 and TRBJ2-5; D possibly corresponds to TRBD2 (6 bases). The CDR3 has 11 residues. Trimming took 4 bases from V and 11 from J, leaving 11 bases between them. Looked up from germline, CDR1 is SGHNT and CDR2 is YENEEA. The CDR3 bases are TGTGCCAGCAGCTGGGACTTAGAGCAGTACTTC. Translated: CASSWDLEQYF. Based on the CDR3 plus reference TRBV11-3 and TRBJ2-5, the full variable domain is EAGVVQSPRYKIIEKKQPVAFWCNPISGHNTLYWYLQNLGQGPELLIRYENEEAVDDSQLPKDRFSAERLKGVDSTLKIQPAELGDSAVYLCASSWDLEQYFGPGTRLLVL.

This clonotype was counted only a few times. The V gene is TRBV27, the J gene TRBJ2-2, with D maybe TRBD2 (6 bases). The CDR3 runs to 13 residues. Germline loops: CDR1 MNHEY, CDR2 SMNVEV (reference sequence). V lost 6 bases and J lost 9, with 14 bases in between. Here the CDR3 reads CASRFSAGRELFF. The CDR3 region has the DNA TGTGCCAGCAGGTTCTCGGCGGGGAGGGAGCTGTTTTTT.

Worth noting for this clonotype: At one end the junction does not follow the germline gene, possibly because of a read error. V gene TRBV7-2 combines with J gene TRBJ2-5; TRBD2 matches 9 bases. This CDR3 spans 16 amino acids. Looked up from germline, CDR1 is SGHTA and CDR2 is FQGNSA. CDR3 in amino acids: CAGSRDLAGGHETQYF. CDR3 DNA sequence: TGTGCCGGCAGCCGAGATCTTGCGGGGGGGCACGAGACCCAGTACTTC.

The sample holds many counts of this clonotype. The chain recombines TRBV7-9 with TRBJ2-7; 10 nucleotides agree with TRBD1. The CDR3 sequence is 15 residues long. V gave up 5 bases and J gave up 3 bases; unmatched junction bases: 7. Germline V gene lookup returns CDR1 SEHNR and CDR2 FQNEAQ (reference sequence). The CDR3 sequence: CASSRTGGPIYEQYF. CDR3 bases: TGTGCCAGCAGCCGGACAGGGGGGCCAATCTACGAGCAGTACTTC.

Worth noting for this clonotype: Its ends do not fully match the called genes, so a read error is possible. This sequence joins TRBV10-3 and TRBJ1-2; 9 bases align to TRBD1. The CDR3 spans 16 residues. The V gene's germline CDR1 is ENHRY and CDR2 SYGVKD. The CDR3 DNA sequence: TGTGCCATCAGTGAGTCGGGACAGGGCCTCGACTATGGTTACACCTTC. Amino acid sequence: CAISESGQGLDYGYTF.

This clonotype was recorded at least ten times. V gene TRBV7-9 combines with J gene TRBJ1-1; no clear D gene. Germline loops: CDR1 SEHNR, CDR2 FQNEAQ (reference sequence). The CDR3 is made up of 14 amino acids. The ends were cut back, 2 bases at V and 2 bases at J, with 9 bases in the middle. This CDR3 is CASSLTPGNTEAFF. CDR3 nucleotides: TGTGCCAGCAGCTTAACGCCCGGAAACACTGAAGCTTTCTTT.

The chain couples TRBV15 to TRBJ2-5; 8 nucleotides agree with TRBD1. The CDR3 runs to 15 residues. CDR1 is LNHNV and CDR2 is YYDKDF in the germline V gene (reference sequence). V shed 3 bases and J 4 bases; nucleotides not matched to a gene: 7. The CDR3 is CATSSLGGQGETQYF. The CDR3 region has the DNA TGTGCCACCAGCAGCTTAGGAGGACAGGGAGAGACCCAGTACTTC.

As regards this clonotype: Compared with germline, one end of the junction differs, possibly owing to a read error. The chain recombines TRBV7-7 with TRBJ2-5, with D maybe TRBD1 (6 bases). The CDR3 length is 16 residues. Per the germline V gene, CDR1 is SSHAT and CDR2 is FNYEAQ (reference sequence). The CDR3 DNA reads TGTGCTAGCAGCTTAAGGATCGGACAGCTCCCCGAGACCCAGTACTTC. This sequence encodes CASSLRIGQLPETQYF. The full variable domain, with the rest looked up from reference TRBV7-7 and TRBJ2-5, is GAGVSQSPRYKVTKRGQDVTLRCDPISSHATLYWYQQALGQGPEFLTYFNYEAQPDKSGLPSDRFSAERPEGSISTLTIQRTEQRDSAMYRCASSLRIGQLPETQYFGPGTRLLVL.

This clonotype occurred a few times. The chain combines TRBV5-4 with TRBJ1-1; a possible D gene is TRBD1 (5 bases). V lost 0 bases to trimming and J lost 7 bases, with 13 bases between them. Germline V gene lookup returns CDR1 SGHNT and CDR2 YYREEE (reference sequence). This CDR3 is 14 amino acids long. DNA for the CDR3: TGTGCCAGCAGCTTGGGTCAGGGAGATATTGAAGCTTTCTTT. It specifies CASSLGQGDIEAFF.

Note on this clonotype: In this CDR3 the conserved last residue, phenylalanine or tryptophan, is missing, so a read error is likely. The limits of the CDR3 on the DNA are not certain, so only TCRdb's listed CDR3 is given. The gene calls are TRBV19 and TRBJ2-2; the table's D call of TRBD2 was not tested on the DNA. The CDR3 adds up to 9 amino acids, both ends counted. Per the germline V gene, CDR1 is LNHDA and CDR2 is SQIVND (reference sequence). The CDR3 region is CASSNTRGI.